This T cell receptor beta chain derives from a study of blood T cell repertoires in COVID-19. Everyone who took part was 18 to 89 years old, and they came from fewer than 25 US areas. Clinical histories supplied by participants themselves formed the basis of cohort assignment. The CDR3 has 15 amino acids. V was pared by 4 bases and J by 2 bases, with 15 bases between. Generated by immunoSEQ multiplex PCR, the TCRdb table keeps only in-frame clones and is missing some. This table has fewer than 350,000 clones, approximately 90% appearing once. What was sequenced was PBMCs or T cells enriched from blood (not recorded which). The receptor comes from a man aged 35-49 years who had been exposed to COVID-19. The rearrangement uses TRBV5-3 and TRBJ1-2; D call uncertain. TRBV5-3 is labeled an ORF, and its function is uncertain. CDR3 residues: CARSLIASWNYGYTF. The CDR3 DNA reads TGTGCCAGAAGCCTGATAGCCAGCTGGAACTATGGCTACACCTTC.